Listed here is a single T cell receptor (beta chain). Only in-frame clones appear in the TCRdb table, and some are missing; sequencing was by immunoSEQ multiplex PCR. The profile shows 90,000 or so clones, around 93% of them singletons. Germline lookup yields CDR1 SGHRS and CDR2 YFSETQ. The CDR3 contains 16 residues. V shed 2 bases and J 5 bases; nucleotides not matched to a gene: 10. The data were taken from a study of T cell changes during pregnancy in multiple sclerosis. The genes are TRBV5-1 and TRBJ1-2, with TRBD1 identical over 9 bases. This receptor was taken from a female donor with multiple sclerosis, enrolled in a pregnancy study. This specimen was peripheral blood, taken before pregnancy. This chain's CDR3 is CASSFGRDREFYGYTF. The CDR3 DNA is TGCGCCAGCAGCTTCGGCCGGGACAGGGAATTTTATGGCTACACCTTC.